The 28 T cell receptor beta chains reported below all come from one sample, sequenced in a study of T cell responses to AZD1222 COVID-19 vaccine. Clones were read by immunoSEQ multiplex PCR, and TCRdb kept only the in-frame ones, dropping some. This table holds fewer than 300,000 clones, 85% to 95% found once. Material: peripheral blood, obtained on day 0 of AZD1222 vaccination. These receptors were collected from an adult in good health.

This clone was observed a few times. The V and J genes are TRBV24-1 and TRBJ1-1; D possibly corresponds to TRBD1 (6 bases). CDR1 and CDR2 (germline): KGHDR, SFDVKD. Trimming pared 0 bases from V and 6 bases from J, leaving 7 bases between. The CDR3 loop spans 13 amino acids. The chain's CDR3 is CATSDLEGAEAFF. CDR3 coding DNA: TGTGCCACCAGTGATTTGGAGGGGGCTGAAGCTTTCTTT.

The CDR3, as DNA: TGTGCCAGCAGCCAAGAACTGGGGGAGTTTGGTGAGCAGTTCTTC. Encoded protein: CASSQELGEFGEQFF. The rearrangement joins TRBV4-2 to TRBJ2-1, with D perhaps TRBD1 or TRBD2 (5 bases each). The CDR3 contains 15 residues. Trimming removed 0 bases from V and 9 bases from J, with 15 bases in between. CDR1 and CDR2 (germline): LGHNA, YNFKEQ.

The V gene is TRBV12-3 or TRBV12-4, the J gene TRBJ2-1, with D hard to call. The CDR3 runs to 11 residues. V lost 2 bases to trimming and J lost 6 bases, with 2 bases between them. DNA for the CDR3: TGTGCCAGCAGTTTAACCAATGAGCAGTTCTTC. Its protein product is CASSLTNEQFF.

This clone appeared once. This chain joins TRBV5-1 and TRBJ1-4, with TRBD1 as a possible D gene (6 bases). The V gene lost 0 bases and the J gene lost 8 bases, with 11 bases spanning the gap. The V gene's germline CDR1 is SGHRS and CDR2 YFSETQ. CDR3 length: 14 residues. CDR3 DNA: TGCGCCAGCAGCTTGGGGGGGGCGCGGGAAAAACTGTTTTTT. It encodes CASSLGGAREKLFF.

The rearrangement uses TRBV5-1 and TRBJ2-7; D assignment may be TRBD1 or TRBD2 (5 bases each). V was trimmed by 8 bases and J by 2 bases, leaving 5 bases between them. The CDR3 spans 10 residues. Germline V CDR1 and CDR2: SGHRS, YFSETQ. CDR3 nucleotide sequence: TGCGCCAGGGGGGCCTACGAGCAGTACTTC. It codes for CARGAYEQYF.

The J gene is TRBJ1-6, the V gene TRBV7-2; no reliable D call. From germline, CDR1 is SGHTA and CDR2 FQGNSA. The CDR3 sequence is 13 residues long. V was clipped by 2 bases and J by 8 bases, with 7 bases between them. CDR3 loop: CASSLSLDSPLHF. The CDR3, as DNA: TGTGCCAGCAGCTTATCCCTAGATTCACCCCTCCACTTT.

The chain couples TRBV5-4 to TRBJ2-7, with a weak D call TRBD1 (6 bases). Trimming shortened V by 4 bases and J by 3 bases, and 17 bases separated the two germline ends. Germline assignment: CDR1 SGHNT and CDR2 YYREEE (reference sequence). This CDR3 has 15 residues. The CDR3 reads CASSAPGQSLYEQYF. Written as DNA, the CDR3 is TGTGCCAGCAGCGCACCGGGACAATCCCTCTACGAGCAGTACTTC. The entire variable domain, with the rest obtained from reference TRBV5-4 and TRBJ2-7, is as follows: ETGVTQSPTHLIKTRGQQVTLRCSSQSGHNTVSWYQQALGQGPQFIFQYYREEENGRGNFPPRFSGLQFPNYSSELNVNALELDDSALYLCASSAPGQSLYEQYFGPGTRLTVT.

V and J are TRBV11-3 and TRBJ2-2; no clear D gene. V was clipped by 10 bases and J by 9 bases, with 27 bases between them. Germline V gene sequence: CDR1 SGHNT, CDR2 YENEEA. The CDR3 covers 16 residues. CDR3 loop: CAINKPRFVQYRELFF. For the CDR3, the DNA is TGTGCCATTAATAAGCCCCGGTTCGTCCAGTATCGGGAGCTGTTTTTT. Supplemented by reference TRBV11-3 and TRBJ2-2, the full variable domain reads EAGVVQSPRYKIIEKKQPVAFWCNPISGHNTLYWYLQNLGQGPELLIRYENEEAVDDSQLPKDRFSAERLKGVDSTLKIQPAELGDSAVYLCAINKPRFVQYRELFFGEGSRLTVL.

This clone was counted a single time. This chain joins TRBV7-2 and TRBJ1-1, with a tentative D call TRBD1 (5 bases). Deletions cut 5 bases from V and 3 bases from J, with 16 bases between. The CDR3 sequence is 15 residues long. Per germline, CDR1 SGHTA and CDR2 FQGNSA. In DNA form, the CDR3 reads TGTGCCAGCAGCCTAGGGGACTCCCGGTACACTGAAGCTTTCTTT. It is translated as CASSLGDSRYTEAFF.

This clone was counted only a few times. The chain is built from TRBV19 and TRBJ2-5, with TRBD1 identical over 12 bases. V lost 7 bases and J lost 7; bases outside the gene matches: 1. The V gene's germline CDR1 is LNHDA and CDR2 SQIVND (reference sequence). The CDR3 length is 12 residues. The CDR3 spells CASKGQGATQYF. CDR3 coding DNA: TGTGCCAGTAAGGGACAGGGGGCGACCCAGTACTTC.

V gene TRBV28 combines with J gene TRBJ1-3; no clear D. This CDR3 region has 14 residues. V lost 6 bases and J 4 bases, leaving 13 bases between the germline ends. Germline V gene data show CDR1 as MDHEN and CDR2 as SYDVKM. The CDR3: CASSKRSVGNTIYF. CDR3 in DNA: TGTGCCAGCAGCAAGCGCAGCGTGGGAAACACCATATATTTT.

In this sample, this clone turned up a few times. This chain links TRBV7-9 with TRBJ1-1; 8 nucleotides match TRBD1. Germline CDR1 and CDR2: SEHNR and FQNEAQ (reference sequence). The CDR3 is 14 amino acids. V gave up 5 bases and J gave up 7 bases; unmatched junction bases: 9. This CDR3 is CASSHGQGSNEAFF. The CDR3 nucleotides read TGTGCCAGCAGCCACGGACAGGGCAGTAATGAAGCTTTCTTT.

The chain has TRBV5-4 and TRBJ1-4; D may be TRBD1 (6 bases). V lost 4 bases and J lost 4, with 17 bases in between. The length of the CDR3 is 16 residues. CDR1 is SGHNT, CDR2 YYREEE, per germline (reference sequence). CDR3 region: CASSAGKDRSNEKLFF. The CDR3 DNA reads TGTGCCAGCAGCGCCGGAAAGGACAGAAGTAATGAAAAACTGTTTTTT.

V gene TRBV27 combines with J gene TRBJ1-5; D might be TRBD1 (5 bases). Between the trimmed V and J ends, which lost 7 bases and 4 bases, there was a span of 14 bases. Per the germline V gene, CDR1 is MNHEY and CDR2 is SMNVEV (reference sequence). CDR3 length: 14 residues. The CDR3 sequence is CASMGEGPNQPQHF. The CDR3 region has the DNA TGTGCCAGCATGGGGGAGGGGCCAAATCAGCCCCAGCATTTT.

The rearrangement links TRBV5-1 to TRBJ2-5, with D possibly being TRBD1 (5 bases). Germline values: CDR1 SGHRS, CDR2 YFSETQ. The CDR3 sequence is 14 residues long. The germline V and J ends were trimmed by 7 bases and 5 bases, with 18 bases remaining between them. CDR3 nucleotides: TGCGCCAGCTCTGTGGGGCTAGGTGCGGAGACCCAGTACTTC. It translates to CASSVGLGAETQYF.

The chain carries TRBV29-1 and TRBJ2-1; no reliable D call. V lost 3 bases to trimming and J lost 13 bases, with 13 bases between them. Germline V gives CDR1 SQVTM, CDR2 ANQGSEA. This CDR3 is 11 amino acids long. CDR3 sequence reads: CSVDDVNIQFF. CDR3 nucleotide sequence: TGCAGCGTTGATGACGTCAACATACAGTTCTTC.

The chain carries TRBV2 and TRBJ1-6, with a possible D match to TRBD1 (6 bases). Per germline, CDR1 SNHLY and CDR2 FYNNEI. This CDR3 has 16 amino acids. The ends were cut back, 6 bases at V and 8 bases at J, with 20 bases in the middle. The CDR3 loop reads CASSGAGASRDSPLHF. CDR3 bases: TGTGCCAGCAGCGGGGCGGGGGCATCTAGGGATTCACCCCTCCACTTT.

The chain links TRBV5-1 to TRBJ2-1; TRBD2 aligns across 10 bases. The germline gives CDR1 SGHRS, CDR2 YFSETQ. The CDR3 contains 17 residues. V gave up 4 bases and J gave up 2 bases; unmatched junction bases: 9. The CDR3 DNA sequence: TGCGCCAGCAGCGCCCTTTCTAGCGGGGGTCCCTACAATGAGCAGTTCTTC. Translating gives CASSALSSGGPYNEQFF.

V is TRBV7-9 and J is TRBJ2-6; D gene uncertain. Germline V gene sequence: CDR1 SEHNR, CDR2 FQNEAQ (reference sequence). This CDR3 region has 15 residues. With 1 base removed from V and 0 bases from J, the gap between germline ends came to 4 bases. The CDR3 loop is CASSLGHSGANVLTF. Written as DNA, the CDR3 is TGTGCCAGCAGCTTAGGGCACTCTGGGGCCAACGTCCTGACTTTC.

The chain links TRBV9 to TRBJ2-3; D is undetermined. The CDR3 consists of 15 residues. Looked up from germline, CDR1 is SGDLS and CDR2 is YYNGEE. V was clipped by 3 bases and J by 0 bases, with 11 bases between them. CDR3 protein: CASSATSVSTDTQYF. Written as DNA, the CDR3 is TGTGCCAGCAGCGCTACCAGCGTCAGCACAGATACGCAGTATTTT.

The CDR3 is CASSSRVIDEKLFF. CDR3 DNA sequence: TGTGCCAGCAGCTCGCGGGTTATCGACGAAAAACTGTTTTTT. The J gene is TRBJ1-4, the V gene TRBV7-8; D not resolved. The CDR3 runs to 14 residues. Germline-derived CDR1 and CDR2 are SGHVS and FQNEAQ. The ends were cut back, 4 bases at V and 8 bases at J, with 14 bases in the middle.

This clone was recorded once. The rearrangement joins TRBV5-5 to TRBJ1-1; D is unclear. V lost 0 bases to trimming and J lost 1 base, with 7 bases between them. Germline CDR1 SGHKS, CDR2 YYEKEE (reference sequence). The CDR3 runs to 14 residues. CDR3 DNA sequence: TGTGCCAGCAGCTTGGCCCCGTGGAACACTGAAGCTTTCTTT. It yields the protein CASSLAPWNTEAFF.

In the case of this clone: Relative to the germline gene, one junction end is altered; a read error may explain this. V and J are TRBV7-9 and TRBJ2-5; 9 bases match TRBD2. Germline CDR1 is SEHNR and CDR2 is FQNEAQ (reference sequence). The CDR3 covers 16 residues. CDR3 DNA: TGTGCCACCAGCAGCGGGACTAGCCCGTACCAAGAGACCCAGTACTTC. Encoded protein: CATSSGTSPYQETQYF.

The rearrangement joins TRBV27 to TRBJ2-7; tentative D call: TRBD2 (6 bases). Per germline, CDR1 MNHEY and CDR2 SMNVEV (reference sequence). V was cut by 6 bases and J by 0 bases, with 21 bases left in between. This CDR3 comprises 17 residues. The CDR3 sequence: CASRLSFERDFSYEQYF. The CDR3, as DNA: TGTGCCAGCAGACTGTCGTTCGAACGGGACTTCTCCTACGAGCAGTACTTC.

The chain uses TRBV5-5 and TRBJ2-7, with D uncertain. The CDR3 totals 13 residues. CDR1 is SGHKS and CDR2 is YYEKEE in the germline V gene (reference sequence). Deletions cut 4 bases from V and 0 bases from J, with 8 bases between. In DNA, the CDR3 is TGTGCCAGCAGCCCCGTTACCTCCTACGAGCAGTACTTC. This gives the protein CASSPVTSYEQYF.

This clone was observed a single time. This chain connects TRBV21-1 to TRBJ2-7; TRBD1, the table's D call, was not compared with the DNA. TRBV21-1 is a pseudogene segment. The CDR3 has 16 residues. The CDR3 sequence is CASTPIPRGPTYEQYF. The CDR3 DNA reads TGTGCCAGCACCCCAATTCCCAGGGGGCCAACCTACGAGCAGTACTTC.

V gene TRBV6-1 combines with J gene TRBJ1-2; D not resolved. V lost 3 bases, J lost 1 base, and 6 bases lay in between. There are 13 residues in the CDR3. The germline V gene has CDR1 MNHNS and CDR2 SASEGT. The CDR3 DNA is TGTGCCAGCAGTGAGAACAATAACTATGGCTACACCTTC. Protein: CASSENNNYGYTF.

As regards this clone: Other DNA sequences of this sample code for an identical CDR3. The chain joins TRBV4-1 to TRBJ2-3; D is possibly TRBD2 (6 bases). CDR1 is MGHRA, CDR2 YSYEKL, per germline. The CDR3 sequence is 17 residues long. V was clipped by 1 base and J by 1 base, with 15 bases between them. CDR3 region: CASSQGGAGGGTDTQYF. The CDR3, as DNA: TGCGCCAGCAGCCAAGGTGGTGCCGGGGGTGGCACAGATACGCAGTATTTT.